This TCR beta chain was found in a study of resident and recirculating memory T cells in vitiligo. CDR1 is MNHEY and CDR2 is SVGAGI in the germline V gene. The CDR3 sequence is 11 residues long. V was clipped by 6 bases and J by 6 bases, with 9 bases between them. Assay used: immunoSEQ multiplex PCR; TCRdb lists only in-frame clones, some missing. In the table there are about 45,000 clones, around 90% of which are singletons. This chain joins TRBV6-5 and TRBJ2-7; the D gene is possibly TRBD1 (6 bases). Input material: blood. The source is a male donor with vitiligo. The CDR3 region is CASRAGAEQYF. In nucleotides, the CDR3 is TGTGCCAGCAGAGCAGGGGCCGAGCAGTACTTC.